The 30 T cell receptor beta chains in this list originate from one sample, sequenced in a study of T cells in Graves' hyperthyroidism and ophthalmopathy. TCR beta CDR3 regions were amplified from RNA. A first-round RT-PCR of the TCR CDR3 used the HTBI primer set. TCRdb independently ran MiXCR on the multiplex PCR reads; one entry per CDR3 protein. The table has some 530,000 distinct CDR3 sequences, about 20% seen once. The specimen sequenced was blood. The receptors here all came from an older woman with Graves' ophthalmopathy.

This clonotype has ten or more counts. The genes are TRBV6-5 and TRBJ1-1; TRBD1 aligns across 11 bases. This CDR3 has 14 amino acids. V was pared by 2 bases and J by 6 bases, with 2 bases of the junction left unmatched. CDR1 and CDR2 (germline): MNHEY, SVGAGI. The CDR3 loop reads CASSYQDRGPEAFF. The CDR3 DNA follows: TGTGCCAGCAGTTACCAGGACAGGGGGCCTGAAGCTTTCTTT.

Only a few counts were recorded for this clonotype. The J gene is TRBJ2-2, the V gene TRBV6-1, with TRBD2 matching over 8 bases. Looked up from germline, CDR1 is MNHNS and CDR2 is SASEGT. The CDR3 is 16 amino acids. J lost 3 bases, V lost 6 bases, and 9 bases had no gene match. DNA for the CDR3: TGTGCCAGCAGATCCTTTAGCGGGATCGACACCGGGGAGCTGTTTTTT. Translated: CASRSFSGIDTGELFF.

The rearrangement links TRBV5-6 to TRBJ2-7; TRBD2 aligns across 11 bases. With V trimmed by 4 bases and J by 0 bases, 9 bases remained unmatched. The CDR3 is made up of 17 amino acids. The germline V gene has CDR1 SGHDT and CDR2 YYEEEE. This CDR3 is CASSTTSGITLSYEQYF. CDR3 nucleotides: TGTGCCAGCAGCACGACTAGCGGGATAACTCTCTCCTACGAGCAGTACTTC.

The CDR3 protein is CSARPGPKQPQHF. In nucleotides, the CDR3 is TGCAGTGCTAGGCCAGGGCCCAAACAGCCCCAGCATTTT. The chain recombines TRBV20-1 with TRBJ1-5, with D tentatively TRBD1 (5 bases). The CDR3 contains 13 residues. Germline CDR1 and CDR2: DFQATT and SNEGSKA (reference sequence). Deletions cut 3 bases from V and 7 bases from J, with 13 bases between.

The V call is TRBV6-5, the J call TRBJ1-4, with D perhaps TRBD1 (6 bases). The CDR3 is 14 residues long. Germline V gene lookup returns CDR1 MNHEY and CDR2 SVGAGI. V lost 2 bases and J lost 8, with 12 bases in between. Written as DNA, the CDR3 is TGTGCCAGCAGTTACGAAAGGGGGGGGGAAAAACTGTTTTTT. Its translation is CASSYERGGEKLFF.

Many counts were recorded for this clonotype. The chain carries TRBV29-1 and TRBJ1-1; 8 bases agree with TRBD1. The germline gives CDR1 SQVTM, CDR2 ANQGSEA. The CDR3 has 13 amino acids. The junction had 7 bases not matched to a gene; V was cut back by 7 bases and J by 3 bases. The CDR3 region is CSGAGGTDTEAFF. The CDR3 DNA reads TGCAGCGGAGCAGGGGGCACTGACACTGAAGCTTTCTTT. Full variable domain (outside the CDR3, taken from reference TRBV29-1 and TRBJ1-1): SAVISQKPSRDICQRGTSLTIQCQVDSQVTMMFWYRQQPGQSLTLIATANQGSEATYESGFVIDKFPISRPNLTFSTLTVSNMSPEDSSIYLCSGAGGTDTEAFFGQGTRLTVV.

This chain connects TRBV29-1 to TRBJ1-2; D possibly corresponds to TRBD1 (5 bases). Between the trimmed V and J ends, which lost 4 bases and 12 bases, there was a span of 27 bases. Germline CDR1 SQVTM, CDR2 ANQGSEA. CDR3 length: 15 amino acids. The CDR3: CSVAMVVGVPLGNTF. The CDR3, as DNA: TGCAGCGTTGCGATGGTCGTGGGGGTCCCCCTTGGAAACACCTTC.

V usage is TRBV3-1 and J usage is TRBJ1-6, with 7 nucleotides matching TRBD1. CDR3 size: 15 residues. The V and J ends lost 7 bases and 3 bases, in that order; junction bases with no gene match: 6. Germline-derived CDR1 and CDR2 are LGHDT and YNNKEL (reference sequence). The CDR3 sequence: CASTPNRGYNSPLHF. The CDR3 DNA reads as TGTGCCAGCACCCCAAACAGGGGCTATAATTCACCCCTCCACTTT.

V usage is TRBV5-1 and J usage is TRBJ2-3, with 8 bases aligning to TRBD1. Per germline, CDR1 SGHRS and CDR2 YFSETQ. The CDR3 spans 17 residues. V lost 4 bases, J lost 3 bases, and 13 bases stayed unmatched. CDR3: CASSRSRSGGPTDTQYF. CDR3 in DNA: TGCGCCAGCAGCCGTTCCCGCTCAGGGGGCCCAACAGATACGCAGTATTTT. Full variable domain (missing parts from reference TRBV5-1 and TRBJ2-3): KAGVTQTPRYLIKTRGQQVTLSCSPISGHRSVSWYQQTPGQGLQFLFEYFSETQRNKGNFPGRFSGRQFSNSRSEMNVSTLELGDSALYLCASSRSRSGGPTDTQYFGPGTRLTVL.

The chain uses TRBV7-2 and TRBJ1-5, with TRBD1 matching 7 bases. The germline gives CDR1 SGHTA, CDR2 FQGNSA. Unmatched junction bases numbered 5, after V lost 1 base and J lost 5 bases. The CDR3 contains 15 residues. CDR3 bases: TGTGCCAGCAGCTTAGGGGGACAGCGATATCAGCCCCAGCATTTT. Its protein is CASSLGGQRYQPQHF. Together with reference TRBV7-2 and TRBJ1-5, the CDR3 gives the full variable domain: GAGVSQSPSNKVTEKGKDVELRCDPISGHTALYWYRQSLGQGLEFLIYFQGNSAPDKSGLPSDRFSAERTGGSVSTLTIQRTQQEDSAVYLCASSLGGQRYQPQHFGDGTRLSIL.

This chain connects TRBV7-3 to TRBJ2-1; no reliable D call. V was clipped by 2 bases and J by 9 bases, with 11 bases between them. Germline V gene sequence: CDR1 SGHTA, CDR2 FQGTGA. The CDR3 contains 13 residues. CDR3 loop: CASSLGDIGEQFF. The CDR3 DNA reads TGTGCCAGCAGCTTAGGGGATATAGGTGAGCAGTTCTTC.

This rearrangement joins TRBV27 to TRBJ2-1; 9 nucleotides align to TRBD2. Germline CDR1 reads MNHEY; CDR2 reads SMNVEV (reference sequence). CDR3 length: 17 residues. After removal of 1 base from V and 0 bases from J, the junction contained 4 bases not matched to a gene. CDR3 sequence (DNA): TGTGCCAGCAGTTTATTCCGGACTAGCGCCTCCTACAATGAGCAGTTCTTC. This encodes CASSLFRTSASYNEQFF.

This chain uses TRBV5-4 with TRBJ1-4; the D gene is possibly TRBD1 (6 bases). Germline loops: CDR1 SGHNT, CDR2 YYREEE (reference sequence). CDR3 length equals 15 residues. V was cut by 3 bases and J by 0 bases, with 9 bases left in between. The DNA of the CDR3 is TGTGCCAGCAGCTCAGGGGCCCCAACTAATGAAAAACTGTTTTTT. Translating gives CASSSGAPTNEKLFF.

The chain is built from TRBV7-8 and TRBJ2-7; TRBD2 matches 7 bases. V lost 0 bases, J lost 9 bases, and 14 bases stayed unmatched. The CDR3 contains 16 residues. The V gene's germline CDR1 is SGHVS and CDR2 FQNEAQ. The CDR3 region has the DNA TGTGCCAGCAGCTTAGCAGGACAAGGTGGTGTAGCGGGGCAGTACTTC. It codes for CASSLAGQGGVAGQYF. The full variable domain, rest sourced from reference TRBV7-8 and TRBJ2-7, is GAGVSQSPRYKVAKRGQDVALRCDPISGHVSLFWYQQALGQGPEFLTYFQNEAQLDKSGLPSDRFFAERPEGSVSTLKIQRTQQEDSAVYLCASSLAGQGGVAGQYFGPGTRLTVT.

This clonotype was observed at least ten times. The rearrangement links TRBV2 to TRBJ2-5, with a tentative D call TRBD1 (6 bases). The V and J ends lost 3 bases and 6 bases respectively, with 17 bases between them. Per germline, CDR1 SNHLY and CDR2 FYNNEI. The CDR3 loop spans 15 amino acids. CDR3 bases: TGTGCCAGCAGTGATGCGAACAGGGTTTTTCAGACCCAGTACTTC. Amino acid sequence: CASSDANRVFQTQYF.

This clonotype was seen only a few times. The chain links TRBV12-3 or TRBV12-4 to TRBJ1-2; possibly TRBD1 for D (6 bases). V was pared by 5 bases and J by 4 bases, with 14 bases between. The CDR3 is made up of 14 amino acids. The CDR3 DNA sequence: TGTGCCAGCAGTATATACAGGGCAAGCTATGGCTACACCTTC. Encoded protein: CASSIYRASYGYTF.

The J gene is TRBJ1-5, the V gene TRBV5-1, with TRBD1 matching 9 bases. Trimming removed 3 bases from V and 2 bases from J; junction bases left unmatched: 6. The CDR3 consists of 16 residues. Germline V gives CDR1 SGHRS, CDR2 YFSETQ. CDR3 nucleotide sequence: TGCGCCAGCAGCTCGGGGACAGGGATTGGCAATCAGCCCCAGCATTTT. Translated: CASSSGTGIGNQPQHF.

The CDR3 DNA is TGTGCCAGCAGCCAAGCGGGAGCCGGGGGAGATACGCAGTATTTT. This codes for CASSQAGAGGDTQYF. The chain employs TRBV7-3 and TRBJ2-3; 8 positions agree with TRBD2. Per germline, CDR1 SGHTA and CDR2 FQGTGA. CDR3 length: 15 residues. V lost 5 bases and J lost 5; bases outside the gene matches: 9.

This clonotype was seen a few times. At one end the junction does not follow the germline gene, possibly because of a read error. The chain links TRBV12-3 or TRBV12-4 to TRBJ2-1, with a possible D match to TRBD2 (5 bases). This CDR3 has 15 amino acids. CDR3 in amino acids: CASSTSNYTINAQFF. The CDR3, as DNA: TGTGCCAGCAGTACTAGTAACTACACCATCAATGCGCAGTTCTTC.

This clonotype appeared many times. The chain combines TRBV12-3 or TRBV12-4 with TRBJ1-1; D ambiguous. The CDR3 is 13 amino acids. V was cut by 3 bases and J by 5 bases, with 10 bases left in between. CDR3 residues: CASSFGDGTEAFF. CDR3 DNA sequence: TGTGCCAGCAGTTTCGGGGATGGTACTGAAGCTTTCTTT.

This clonotype was seen at least ten times. The gene calls are TRBV6-6 and TRBJ2-2; possibly TRBD1 for D (7 bases). The CDR3 has 16 amino acids. Trimming pared 0 bases from V and 7 bases from J, leaving 15 bases between. CDR1 and CDR2 from the germline V gene are MNHNY and SVGAGI (reference sequence). CDR3 nucleotides: TGTGCCAGCAGTTACTCGCCGCAGGGGGGTGGCGGGGAGCTGTTTTTT. It encodes CASSYSPQGGGGELFF.

The V call is TRBV10-3, the J call TRBJ1-5; D perhaps matches TRBD1 (6 bases). The germline V gene has CDR1 ENHRY and CDR2 SYGVKD. Between the trimmed V and J ends, which lost 4 bases and 3 bases, there was a span of 16 bases. This CDR3 comprises 16 residues. This CDR3 is CAISAADSAYNQPQHF. DNA for the CDR3: TGTGCCATCAGTGCCGCGGACAGTGCTTACAATCAGCCCCAGCATTTT.

This sequence joins TRBV5-1 and TRBJ1-2, with D possibly TRBD1 on 6 matching bases. CDR3 length: 15 amino acids. In germline, CDR1 is SGHRS, CDR2 YFSETQ. Trimming left V 0 bases short and J 8 bases short, with 17 bases between. This CDR3 is CASSLAGTSQTGYTF. DNA for the CDR3: TGCGCCAGCAGCTTGGCGGGGACATCTCAAACGGGCTACACCTTC.

This clonotype was counted many times. The chain employs TRBV12-3 or TRBV12-4 and TRBJ1-1; TRBD1 might be the D (5 bases). The CDR3 is made up of 14 amino acids. V lost 5 bases to trimming and J lost 1 base, with 11 bases between them. CDR3 amino acids: CASSKGATNTEAFF. CDR3 DNA sequence: TGTGCCAGCAGTAAAGGGGCGACGAACACTGAAGCTTTCTTT.

This clonotype appeared many times. The chain has TRBV11-2 and TRBJ2-2; no reliable D call. Trimming left V 7 bases short and J 1 base short, with 10 bases between. Per the germline V gene, CDR1 is SGHAT and CDR2 is FQNNGV. The CDR3 contains 14 residues. CDR3: CASTERMNTGELFF. CDR3 DNA sequence: TGTGCCAGCACCGAACGGATGAACACCGGGGAGCTGTTTTTT.

This clonotype was found many times. The genes are TRBV27 and TRBJ1-4; D may be TRBD1 (5 bases). The CDR3 spans 16 residues. V lost 0 bases and J lost 3, with 11 bases in between. CDR1 and CDR2 from the germline V gene are MNHEY and SMNVEV (reference sequence). Here the CDR3 reads CASSLSGRGANEKLFF. The CDR3, as DNA: TGTGCCAGCAGTTTATCGGGAAGGGGAGCTAATGAAAAACTGTTTTTT.

This clonotype was seen more than once but under ten times. V usage is TRBV20-1 and J usage is TRBJ1-5; a weak D match, TRBD1 (5 bases). The CDR3 is 16 amino acids. Germline values: CDR1 DFQATT, CDR2 SNEGSKA (reference sequence). Trimming took off 6 bases at V and 6 bases at J, with 24 bases between the two ends. CDR3 region: CSAQGPLVLKGQPQHF. The CDR3 DNA reads TGCAGTGCCCAGGGACCCCTAGTCCTCAAGGGTCAGCCCCAGCATTTT.

This clonotype was detected a few times. CDR3 DNA sequence: TGCAGTGCTAGAGACAGGGCCAACTATGGCTACACCTTC. The encoded protein is CSARDRANYGYTF. The chain carries TRBV20-1 and TRBJ1-2, with D possibly matching TRBD1 (5 bases). Between the trimmed V and J ends, which lost 0 bases and 2 bases, there was a span of 7 bases. Germline CDR1 is DFQATT and CDR2 is SNEGSKA (reference sequence). The CDR3 runs to 13 residues.

This clonotype was seen a handful of times. V gene TRBV15 combines with J gene TRBJ1-4; TRBD1 is a possible D gene (5 bases). V lost 0 bases to trimming and J lost 3 bases, with 8 bases between them. The CDR3 spans 15 residues. The germline gives CDR1 LNHNV, CDR2 YYDKDF (reference sequence). The CDR3 DNA reads as TGTGCCACCAGCAGAGATAAGGGGTCTAATGAAAAACTGTTTTTT. As protein: CATSRDKGSNEKLFF.

The chain links TRBV5-5 to TRBJ1-1; no reliable D call. In germline, CDR1 is SGHKS, CDR2 YYEKEE (reference sequence). Trimming removed 1 base from V and 1 base from J, with 5 bases in between. The CDR3 is 13 amino acids. The CDR3 DNA reads TGTGCCAGCAGCTTGTGGTCGAACACTGAAGCTTTCTTT. Protein product: CASSLWSNTEAFF.